This T cell receptor (beta chain) stems from a study of T cell repertoires in cytomegalovirus infection (dated by TCRdb to about 2019). Background for the entire study: Because public TCR beta signatures pointed to carriage of CMV infection together with the matching HLA type, the HLA type of each donor mattered for the analysis.

Findings and caveats that apply to the study as a whole: In both this cohort and an independent cohort of approximately 350 donors, the cumulative frequency of public TCR beta family members distinguished carriers of CMV infection plus the relevant HLA type. In the ex vivo response, HLA-C-restricted CMV-specific TCR beta clonotypes were dominant, and in two of eight donors the single most frequent clonotype came from this HLA-C-restricted group.

The data were produced on an Illumina HiSeq 1500. TCRdb trimmed the raw reads at Q25, called clones with MiXCR and kept productive beta chains. Every entry covers one CDR3 protein and lists the most common genes and DNA from its rows. This sample is represented by about 360,000 distinct CDR3 sequences; around 18% of them were singletons. Of the sample, under 9% is held by the ten largest clones. As to this clonotype: Its antigen remains unidentified. No qualities accompany the bases; no much larger clone lies one base away.

The sample was PBMCs. The clonotype originates from a human donor in good health (CMV status not recorded). Some clones in this sample may be carry-over from other donors' samples.

The nucleotide sequence reads as follows: TGTGCCAGCAGCTACCCCTCCAGTGATGAGCAGTTCTTC. This gives the protein CASSYPSSDEQFF. This chain is built from TRBV7-2 and TRBJ2-1; the D gene identity is not certain. Trimming removed 4 bases from V and 8 bases from J, leaving 12 bases between the germline ends. Inclusive of the bounding cysteine and phenylalanine, the CDR3 is 13 residues long. The only DNA kept is the CDR3, 39 bases in frame from the first base. The germline V gene encodes CDR1 SGHTA and CDR2 FQGNSA.